What follows are 15 T cell receptor beta chains derived from one specimen sequenced in a study of identical twins. TCRdb processed the 5' RACE reads anew with MiXCR; each CDR3 protein has one entry. Of roughly 480,000 distinct CDR3 sequences listed, approximately 24% are singletons. These data were also reused for a study on T cells expressing NK-cell markers.

Sequencing was carried out using CD4+ T cells sorted from blood. The receptors stem from a young woman in good health.

The V call is TRBV11-2, the J call TRBJ2-5; D is possibly TRBD2 (5 bases). Germline V gene sequence: CDR1 SGHAT, CDR2 FQNNGV. Trimming stripped 5 bases from V and 0 bases from J, with 19 bases between. The CDR3 consists of 17 residues. In nucleotides, the CDR3 is TGTGCCAGCAGCCCTTCGAAGGACCCGCGGGACCAAGAGACCCAGTACTTC. Residues: CASSPSKDPRDQETQYF.

This clonotype was detected a few times. A read error may produce the germline difference seen at one junction end. The gene calls are TRBV10-3 and TRBJ1-3, with 7 bases that match TRBD1. The CDR3 spans 11 residues. CDR1 is ENHRY, CDR2 SYGVKD, per germline. CDR3 in DNA: TGTGCCATCAGTGAGTTTGAAGGACAGGATTTT. This codes for CAISEFEGQDF.

This rearrangement joins TRBV5-5 to TRBJ2-7; 7 bases are a match to TRBD1. CDR3 length: 15 residues. Germline V lookup: CDR1 SGHKS, CDR2 YYEKEE (reference sequence). V was clipped by 2 bases and J by 2 bases; unmatched bases: 7. The CDR3 spells CASSFMWTGPYEQYF. For the CDR3, the DNA is TGTGCCAGCAGCTTTATGTGGACAGGTCCCTACGAGCAGTACTTC. Supplemented by reference TRBV5-5 and TRBJ2-7, the full variable domain reads DAGVTQSPTHLIKTRGQQVTLRCSPISGHKSVSWYQQVLGQGPQFIFQYYEKEERGRGNFPDRFSARQFPNYSSELNVNALLLGDSALYLCASSFMWTGPYEQYFGPGTRLTVT.

This clonotype was observed at least ten times. The chain couples TRBV7-2 to TRBJ1-1, with D tentatively TRBD1 (5 bases). Germline V gene lookup returns CDR1 SGHTA and CDR2 FQGNSA. CDR3 length: 13 residues. The ends were cut back, 1 base at V and 5 bases at J, with 8 bases in the middle. The CDR3 spells CASSLEGWTEAFF. In DNA form, the CDR3 reads TGTGCCAGCAGCTTAGAGGGGTGGACTGAAGCTTTCTTT.

This clonotype was observed a few times. The rearrangement joins TRBV18 to TRBJ2-6; possibly TRBD2 for D (5 bases). The CDR3 sequence is 18 residues long. Germline assignment: CDR1 KGHSH and CDR2 LQKENI. The V gene lost 2 bases and the J gene lost 1 base, with 15 bases spanning the gap. CDR3 loop: CASSPGPGGVSGANVLTF. The DNA of the CDR3 is TGTGCCAGCTCACCAGGCCCAGGAGGTGTGTCTGGGGCCAACGTCCTGACTTTC.

This clonotype has a handful of counts. The chain uses TRBV5-6 and TRBJ1-1, with D tentatively TRBD1 (6 bases). This CDR3 has 13 residues. Germline V gene data show CDR1 as SGHDT and CDR2 as YYEEEE. V lost 0 bases and J 10 bases, leaving 13 bases between the germline ends. In DNA, the CDR3 is TGTGCCAGCAGCTTGGATATACAGGGTAGAGCTTTCTTT. Amino acids: CASSLDIQGRAFF.

The chain uses TRBV3-1 and TRBJ1-1; D call uncertain. Trimming took 1 base from V and 1 from J, leaving 10 bases between them. The CDR3 consists of 15 residues. Germline CDR1 and CDR2: LGHDT and YNNKEL (reference sequence). The CDR3 sequence is CASSQGGWENTEAFF. The CDR3 DNA sequence: TGTGCCAGCAGCCAAGGGGGATGGGAGAACACTGAAGCTTTCTTT.

This clonotype was observed a handful of times. The chain uses TRBV12-5 and TRBJ2-3, with D possibly being TRBD2 (6 bases). V dropped 6 bases and J dropped 4 bases, with 11 bases sitting between them. The V gene's germline CDR1 is LGHNT and CDR2 FRNRAP. This CDR3 is built from 13 residues. The CDR3 here is CASGPGVADTQYF. In DNA form, the CDR3 reads TGTGCTAGTGGCCCGGGGGTTGCAGATACGCAGTATTTT.

The chain links TRBV9 to TRBJ2-7, with 8 nucleotides matching TRBD1. The CDR3 consists of 14 residues. The J segment lost 1 base and the V segment lost 3 bases, leaving 3 bases of the junction unmatched. In germline, CDR1 is SGDLS, CDR2 YYNGEE. DNA of the CDR3: TGTGCCAGCAGCGCGCGGACAGGGTCCTACGAGCAGTACTTC. Encoded protein: CASSARTGSYEQYF.

This clonotype has more than one count but fewer than ten. The chain is built from TRBV7-2 and TRBJ2-1, with unresolved D. Looked up from germline, CDR1 is SGHTA and CDR2 is FQGNSA. Between the trimmed V and J ends, which lost 1 base and 9 bases, there was a span of 10 bases. The CDR3 is made up of 13 amino acids. This CDR3 reads CASSLGWVGEQFF. CDR3 DNA: TGTGCCAGCAGCTTAGGGTGGGTTGGTGAGCAGTTCTTC.

The chain joins TRBV20-1 to TRBJ2-5; D is undetermined. CDR1 is DFQATT and CDR2 is SNEGSKA in the germline V gene (reference sequence). There are 16 residues in the CDR3. The V end was cut by 2 bases, the J end by 2 bases, with 18 bases between. CDR3 loop: CSARNPMTTFQETQYF. The CDR3 bases are TGCAGTGCTAGAAACCCCATGACAACCTTTCAAGAGACCCAGTACTTC.

There are many counts of this clonotype. The junction departs from germline at one end; a sequencing error may be responsible. This rearrangement joins TRBV5-1 to TRBJ1-6; 8 nucleotides line up with TRBD1. Germline-derived CDR1 and CDR2 are SGHRS and YFSETQ. This CDR3 spans 14 amino acids. The CDR3 spells CASSPQGGNSPLHF. For the CDR3, the DNA is TGTGCCAGCAGCCCACAGGGGGGCAATTCACCCCTCCACTTT.

The rearrangement joins TRBV18 to TRBJ2-5, with D unclear. Trimming took off 2 bases at V and 1 base at J, with 2 bases between the two ends. The germline gives CDR1 KGHSH, CDR2 LQKENI. There are 12 residues in the CDR3. This chain's CDR3 is CASSPVQETQYF. CDR3 in DNA: TGTGCCAGCTCACCAGTCCAAGAGACCCAGTACTTC.

This rearrangement joins TRBV7-2 to TRBJ2-1, with TRBD1 matching 7 bases. Germline V gives CDR1 SGHTA, CDR2 FQGNSA. Germline trimming cut 0 bases from V and 5 bases from J; bases unmatched to any gene: 7. This CDR3 spans 16 amino acids. CDR3 loop: CASSLAVTGFHNEQFF. CDR3 DNA sequence: TGTGCCAGCAGCTTAGCCGTGACAGGGTTTCACAATGAGCAGTTCTTC.

This chain connects TRBV4-2 to TRBJ2-5; the match to TRBD2 covers 14 bases. V shed 1 base, J shed 3 bases, and the junction held 7 bases outside the gene matches. The germline V gene encodes CDR1 LGHNA and CDR2 YNFKEQ. CDR3 size: 18 residues. CDR3 coding DNA: TGTGCCAGCAGCCAAGTTCGACTAGCGGGGGGGCCGAAAGAGACCCAGTACTTC. It encodes CASSQVRLAGGPKETQYF.